The 22 T cell receptor beta chains in this list originate from one sample, sequenced in a study of cytomegalovirus exposure and HLA in healthy donors. Use of 60 Vbeta and 13 Jbeta primers characterized the PCR. TCRdb keeps only in-frame clones here, not all; method: immunoSEQ multiplex PCR. Its table records 150,000 to 200,000 clones. Source material: PBMCs. These receptors were collected from a man between 25 and 39 years old in good health and CMV-seronegative.

The chain recombines TRBV6-1 with TRBJ2-3; unclear D gene. Per the germline V gene, CDR1 is MNHNS and CDR2 is SASEGT. CDR3 length equals 13 residues. Trimming left V 4 bases short and J 1 base short, with 6 bases between. In DNA form, the CDR3 reads TGTGCCAGCAGTGGACGGGGCACAGATACGCAGTATTTT. Amino acids: CASSGRGTDTQYF.

The chain is built from TRBV9 and TRBJ1-1; TRBD1 matches at 7 bases. Germline CDR1 and CDR2: SGDLS and YYNGEE. J was trimmed by 3 bases and V by 3 bases; bases with no gene match: 5. The CDR3 has 14 amino acids. The CDR3 here is CASSADRLDTEAFF. For the CDR3, the DNA is TGTGCCAGCAGCGCGGACAGGCTTGACACTGAAGCTTTCTTT.

This rearrangement joins TRBV5-1 to TRBJ2-2; a weak D match, TRBD2 (6 bases). This CDR3 comprises 15 residues. Trimming took 4 bases from V and 1 from J, leaving 11 bases between them. Germline V gives CDR1 SGHRS, CDR2 YFSETQ. The CDR3 is CASSLDGGNTGELFF. As DNA, the CDR3 is TGCGCCAGCAGCCTGGACGGGGGGAACACCGGGGAGCTGTTTTTT.

This sequence joins TRBV7-9 and TRBJ1-2; 10 nucleotides line up with TRBD1. This CDR3 region has 15 residues. CDR1 and CDR2 (germline): SEHNR, FQNEAQ (reference sequence). The V and J ends lost 11 bases and 3 bases, in that order; junction bases with no gene match: 12. The CDR3 protein is CAPGDDGQGDYGYTF. CDR3 nucleotide sequence: TGTGCCCCTGGAGATGATGGACAGGGGGACTATGGCTACACCTTC.

The genes are TRBV27 and TRBJ1-5; D remains ambiguous. CDR1 and CDR2 (germline): MNHEY, SMNVEV (reference sequence). V was pared by 3 bases and J by 4 bases, with 10 bases between. The CDR3 is 14 amino acids. DNA of the CDR3: TGTGCCAGCAGTTTCAACAGCCTTAATCAGCCCCAGCATTTT. Its translation is CASSFNSLNQPQHF.

V usage is TRBV4-2 and J usage is TRBJ2-2, with TRBD2 identical over 8 bases. CDR3 length equals 18 residues. Germline V gives CDR1 LGHNA, CDR2 YNFKEQ. V was clipped by 3 bases and J by 2 bases; unmatched bases: 11. CDR3: CASSHLVWREENTGELFF. In nucleotides, the CDR3 is TGTGCCAGCAGCCACTTAGTTTGGCGGGAGGAAAACACCGGGGAGCTGTTTTTT.

This chain uses TRBV5-4 with TRBJ1-2; D unresolved. Germline loops: CDR1 SGHNT, CDR2 YYREEE (reference sequence). This CDR3 contains 13 residues. Trimming removed 0 bases at V and 6 bases at J, with 9 bases between. The CDR3 nucleotides read TGTGCCAGCAGCTTGGACCCGGCGGATGGCTACACCTTC. This gives the protein CASSLDPADGYTF.

The rearrangement links TRBV14 to TRBJ1-2; no clear D. Germline CDR1 is SGHDN and CDR2 is FVKESK. The CDR3 spans 14 residues. With 3 bases removed from V and 2 bases from J, the gap between germline ends came to 10 bases. CDR3 bases: TGTGCCAGCAGCCATTATGGGCCCAACTATGGCTACACCTTC. This translates into CASSHYGPNYGYTF.

The chain is built from TRBV7-6 and TRBJ2-3; D may be TRBD2 (6 bases). There are 17 residues in the CDR3. CDR1 is SGHVS and CDR2 is FNYEAQ in the germline V gene. Trimming took 1 base from V and 3 from J, leaving 17 bases between them. CDR3 nucleotides: TGTGCCAGCAGCTTAGAGCGGGCCCACCGGGGGACAGATACGCAGTATTTT. It yields the protein CASSLERAHRGTDTQYF.

The gene calls are TRBV7-2 and TRBJ2-7; perhaps TRBD2 as D (6 bases). The CDR3 is 19 residues long. Germline lookup yields CDR1 SGHTA and CDR2 FQGNSA. The V end lost 1 base, the J end lost 0 bases, and 22 bases lay between the germline ends. Here the CDR3 DNA reads TGTGCCAGCAGCTTAGGCGCCCCCCTAGGGCGGGAAATCTCCTACGAGCAGTACTTC. Translating it yields CASSLGAPLGREISYEQYF.

V and J are TRBV5-1 and TRBJ2-2, with TRBD2 identical over 13 bases. The V gene end was trimmed by 3 bases and the J gene end by 0 bases; junction bases not matched to a gene: 2. The CDR3 covers 17 residues. Looked up from germline, CDR1 is SGHRS and CDR2 is YFSETQ. Written as DNA, the CDR3 is TGCGCCAGCAGCTCCGGGACTAGCGGGACGAACACCGGGGAGCTGTTTTTT. This encodes CASSSGTSGTNTGELFF.

The rearrangement joins TRBV5-1 to TRBJ2-1, with 11 positions matching TRBD2. The germline V gene has CDR1 SGHRS and CDR2 YFSETQ. The V segment lost 4 bases and the J segment 7 bases; nucleotides outside the gene matches: 10. This CDR3 is 16 amino acids long. The CDR3 is CASSSLTSGSRNEQFF. CDR3 nucleotide sequence: TGCGCCAGCAGCAGCCTAACTAGCGGGAGTAGAAATGAGCAGTTCTTC.

V gene TRBV2 combines with J gene TRBJ2-3; no clear D. The CDR3 is made up of 12 amino acids. The germline CDR1 and CDR2 sequences are SNHLY and FYNNEI. Trimming cost V 5 bases and J 2 bases, with 5 bases left between them. This chain's CDR3 is CASSYNTDTQYF. The CDR3 region has the DNA TGTGCCAGCAGTTATAACACAGATACGCAGTATTTT.

The genes are TRBV11-2 and TRBJ1-4; 8 bases are a match to TRBD1. The CDR3 length is 15 residues. With V trimmed by 5 bases and J by 7 bases, 9 bases remained unmatched. Germline values: CDR1 SGHAT, CDR2 FQNNGV. The CDR3 spells CASSPSGGSTEKLFF. In DNA, the CDR3 is TGTGCCAGCAGCCCATCAGGGGGCAGTACTGAAAAACTGTTTTTT.

The rearrangement uses TRBV6-1 and TRBJ2-7; TRBD2 matches 11 bases. In germline, CDR1 is MNHNS, CDR2 SASEGT. CDR3 length equals 15 residues. Unmatched junction bases numbered 2, after V lost 4 bases and J lost 0 bases. The CDR3 protein is CASSATSGGSYEQYF. CDR3 sequence (DNA): TGTGCCAGCAGTGCAACTAGCGGGGGCTCCTACGAGCAGTACTTC.

The genes are TRBV5-1 and TRBJ2-3; tentative D call: TRBD2 (7 bases). This CDR3 is 13 amino acids long. V dropped 4 bases and J dropped 4 bases, with 10 bases sitting between them. In germline, CDR1 is SGHRS, CDR2 YFSETQ. Here the CDR3 reads CASSQGGADTQYF. CDR3 nucleotides: TGCGCCAGCAGCCAAGGGGGGGCAGATACGCAGTATTTT.

The chain recombines TRBV9 with TRBJ2-1; the match to TRBD1 covers 7 bases. Trimming took 0 bases from V and 5 from J; bases not matched to a gene: 11. Looked up from germline, CDR1 is SGDLS and CDR2 is YYNGEE. This CDR3 contains 17 residues. The CDR3 coding sequence is TGTGCCAGCAGCGTAGTAGGGGGCCTCAATTCCAACAATGAGCAGTTCTTC. Amino acid sequence: CASSVVGGLNSNNEQFF.

The CDR3 DNA sequence: TGTGCCAGCAGCCCCACAGCGGGGGTTCCCTCCTACGAGCAGTACTTC. As protein: CASSPTAGVPSYEQYF. V usage is TRBV7-9 and J usage is TRBJ2-7; TRBD2 matches at 8 bases. The germline V gene encodes CDR1 SEHNR and CDR2 FQNEAQ (reference sequence). V was pared by 5 bases and J by 0 bases, with 9 bases of the junction left unmatched. The CDR3 is 16 residues long.

The chain combines TRBV6-1 with TRBJ1-1; 8 bases fit TRBD1. V lost 6 bases to trimming and J lost 7 bases; unmatched junction nucleotides: 10. Germline values: CDR1 MNHNS, CDR2 SASEGT. This CDR3 is built from 14 residues. Here the CDR3 reads CASSPDRGWFEAFF. The DNA of the CDR3 is TGTGCCAGCAGCCCTGACAGGGGCTGGTTTGAAGCTTTCTTT.

The chain is built from TRBV7-8 and TRBJ2-5; TRBD2 matches 9 bases. J was trimmed by 3 bases and V by 7 bases; bases with no gene match: 9. Germline V gives CDR1 SGHVS, CDR2 FQNEAQ. CDR3 length: 15 residues. In DNA form, the CDR3 reads TGTGCCAGCACTCTAGGGGCTAGCGGGGAAGAGACCCAGTACTTC. It codes for CASTLGASGEETQYF.

The chain uses TRBV25-1 and TRBJ1-2, with D possibly TRBD1 on 5 matching bases. The V and J ends lost 2 bases and 8 bases respectively, with 12 bases between them. Germline CDR1 reads MGHDK; CDR2 reads SYGVNS. CDR3 length equals 13 residues. CDR3 coding DNA: TGTGCCAGCAGTGAAGGAGGGGCCCTGGGCTACACCTTC. This translates into CASSEGGALGYTF.

V is TRBV19 and J is TRBJ2-3; D is unresolved. The CDR3 contains 13 residues. Trimming stripped 6 bases from V and 3 bases from J, with 10 bases between. Germline CDR1 is LNHDA and CDR2 is SQIVND (reference sequence). The CDR3 protein is CASRARSTDTQYF. The CDR3 DNA is TGTGCCAGTAGGGCACGCAGTACAGATACGCAGTATTTT.